The clone carrying this T cell receptor (beta chain) was found many times. Deletions cut 3 bases from V and 4 bases from J, with 15 bases between. The CDR3 has 15 amino acids. Germline values: CDR1 MGHRA, CDR2 YSYEKL. The TCRbeta library was prepared with unique molecular identifiers. Using its own MiXCR run on the PCR reads, TCRdb lists one record per CDR3 protein. This sample has fewer than 130,000 distinct CDR3 sequences; about 9.3% occur once, and the top ten carry 6.5% to 9.5%. This sample was taken from a study of T-cell reconstitution after alpha-beta-depleted transplantation in children. The chain uses TRBV4-1 and TRBJ1-2; D uncertain. Sample: PBMCs from the stem cell graft donor, taken from the stem cell graft. This clonotype was obtained from a human donor who donated a stem cell graft to a child with acute lymphoblastic leukemia. Here the CDR3 DNA reads TGCGCCAGCAGCCAGAGCGGAGGGAGTATCTATGGCTACACCTTC. This gives the protein CASSQSGGSIYGYTF.